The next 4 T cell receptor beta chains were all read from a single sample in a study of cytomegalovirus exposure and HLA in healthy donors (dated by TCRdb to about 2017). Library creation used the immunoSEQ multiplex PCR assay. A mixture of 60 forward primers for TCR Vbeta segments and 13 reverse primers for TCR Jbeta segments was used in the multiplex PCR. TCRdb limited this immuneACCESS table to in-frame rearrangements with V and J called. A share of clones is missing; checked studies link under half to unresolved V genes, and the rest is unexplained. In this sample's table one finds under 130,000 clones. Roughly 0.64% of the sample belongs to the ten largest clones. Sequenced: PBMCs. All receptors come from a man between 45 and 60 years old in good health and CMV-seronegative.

CDR3 bases: TGTGCCAGCAGTCAGCGGTTGTCTGGAAACACCATATATTTT. Translated: CASSQRLSGNTIYF. The J gene is TRBJ1-3, the V gene TRBV7-6; D gene unclear. V was trimmed by 6 bases and J by 1 base, leaving 10 bases between them. The CDR3 spans 14 residues. Germline CDR1 SGHVS, CDR2 FNYEAQ.

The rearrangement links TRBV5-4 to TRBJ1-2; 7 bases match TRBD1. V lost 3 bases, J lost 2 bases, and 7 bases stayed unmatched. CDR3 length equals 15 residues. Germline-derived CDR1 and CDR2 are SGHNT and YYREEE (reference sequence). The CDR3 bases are TGTGCCAGCAGCTCACCGACAGGGTCAAACTATGGCTACACCTTC. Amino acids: CASSSPTGSNYGYTF.

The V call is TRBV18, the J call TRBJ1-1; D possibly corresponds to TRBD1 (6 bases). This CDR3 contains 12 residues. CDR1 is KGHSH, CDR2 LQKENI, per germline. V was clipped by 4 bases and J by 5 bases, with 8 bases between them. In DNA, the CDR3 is TGTGCCAGCTCACAAGGGGGTACTGAAGCTTTCTTT. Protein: CASSQGGTEAFF.

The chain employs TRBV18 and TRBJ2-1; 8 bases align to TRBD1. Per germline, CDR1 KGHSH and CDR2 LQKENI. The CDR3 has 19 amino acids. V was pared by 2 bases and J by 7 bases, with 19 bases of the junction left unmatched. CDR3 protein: CASSPVGVDRARGENEQFF. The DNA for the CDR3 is TGTGCCAGCTCACCAGTAGGAGTGGACAGGGCTCGGGGCGAGAATGAGCAGTTCTTC.